This TCR beta chain stems from a study of response to subunit inactivated influenza vaccine (dated by TCRdb to 2017 to 2018). About the investigation overall: To follow how T cells responded to a trivalent subunit inactivated influenza vaccine, the researchers relied on deep quantitative profiling of the T cell receptor repertoire.

Library prep was done by RT-PCR. Sequencing instrument: Illumina HiSeq 2500. TCRdb reworked the public reads: Q25 trimming with fastp, MiXCR clone assembly, productive beta chains retained. Rows with a matching CDR3 protein are joined into one entry that keeps the most common DNA and genes. The sample table lists roughly 700,000 distinct CDR3 sequences, approximately 14% of them with a count of one. Approximately 7% of the sample is held by the ten biggest clonotypes. A remark on this clonotype: The antigen this receptor binds is unknown. Base qualities are not recorded, but no much larger clone differs from it by a single base.

From the cysteine up to the phenylalanine, the CDR3 has a length of 15 residues. Just the 45-base CDR3 DNA is kept, in frame starting at base 1. Here V drops 5 bases and J drops 0 bases, and the junction holds 6 bases not matched to any gene. Via the germline V gene, CDR1 is SGHTA and CDR2 FQGNSA. What the work shows at the level of the full study, not this receptor alone: It was suggested by the authors that each seasonal influenza vaccination may recruit only a limited number of new T cells.

The receptor chain draws on TRBV7-2 and TRBJ1-1; 7 junctional bases match TRBD1. The sequences come from PBMCs from blood, collected 14 to 15 days before vaccination. The receptor was derived from a man aged 50-59 years who received an inactivated influenza vaccine. Donor details come from another sample of the same person, matched by shared clones. CDR3 sequence: CASSPRDSMNTEAFF. In nucleotide form, the sequence is TGTGCCAGCAGCCCACGGGACAGCATGAACACTGAAGCTTTCTTT.